This T cell receptor (beta chain) was identified in a study of fetal regulatory T cell absence and autoimmunity. Findings and limits, study-wide: In IPEX syndrome, oligoclonal enrichment was read as supporting prenatal antigen-driven autoimmunity in the pancreas.

Germline CDR1 is SGDLS and CDR2 is YYNGEE. The length of the CDR3 is 14 residues. Trimming removed 0 bases from V and 1 base from J, with 7 bases in between. The assay was immunoSEQ multiplex PCR, and TCRdb's table has in-frame clones only and misses some. Seen here are 46,000 or so clones, approximately 83% observed once, and the top ten hold approximately 0.37%. This clone appeared once. No antigen is known for it. The TCR comes from a newborn boy with IPEX syndrome. The sequencing input was cord blood. The chain couples TRBV9 to TRBJ2-5; no firm D call. The CDR3 DNA reads TGTGCCAGCAGCGTAGGGAGTACCCAAGAGACCCAGTACTTC. This codes for CASSVGSTQETQYF.